One sample yielded the 6 T cell receptor beta chains listed below, sequenced in a study of T cell clonality in common variable immunodeficiency. Clones were sequenced by immunoSEQ multiplex PCR, and TCRdb holds only the in-frame ones, with some missing. The sample includes some 28,000 clones, none of them occurring once. The sequenced sample consisted of peripheral blood mononuclear cells. The receptors originated from a person between 18 and 75 years old in good health.

Turning to this clone: Sequencing ends 3 residues short of the CDR3 end; the germline J gene provides the rest. The rearrangement joins TRBV5-7 to TRBJ2-5; unclear D gene. TRBV5-7 is assigned to the ORF class and has an uncertain function. This CDR3 is built from 11 residues. Trimming cost V 7 bases and J 4 bases, with 8 bases left between them. The CDR3 protein is CASSYRETQYF. The CDR3 DNA, read in part, is TGTGCCAGCTCCTACCGAGAGACC.

The sample holds many counts of this clone. Read data end 3 residues before the CDR3 end; the end is taken from the germline J gene. This chain links TRBV18 with TRBJ1-1; D is ambiguous. Trimming pared 3 bases from V and 3 bases from J, leaving 8 bases between. This CDR3 comprises 13 residues. In germline, CDR1 is KGHSH, CDR2 LQKENI. The part of the CDR3 DNA that was read is TGTGCCAGCTCACCGGAAGGGCACACTGAA. It encodes CASSPEGHTE. The entire CDR3 reads CASSPEGHTEAFF.

This clone appeared many times. The read finishes 3 residues shy of the CDR3 end, and the germline J gene is used to complete it. This chain uses TRBV7-2 with TRBJ1-2, with 8 bases matching TRBD1. The CDR3 is 13 residues long. V shed 2 bases and J 5 bases; nucleotides not matched to a gene: 1. Looked up from germline, CDR1 is SGHTA and CDR2 is FQGNSA. The CDR3 DNA, read in part, is TGTGCCAGCAGCTTATACAGGGGGTATGGC. Translated: CASSLYRGYG. The full CDR3 protein reads CASSLYRGYGYTF.

This clone was counted many times. The sequenced fragment ends 3 residues before the CDR3 boundary, so the rest is inferred from the germline J gene. V usage is TRBV2 and J usage is TRBJ2-5; 7 nucleotides line up with TRBD1. The CDR3 consists of 19 residues. V shed 2 bases, J shed 4 bases, and the junction held 19 bases outside the gene matches. CDR1 is SNHLY, CDR2 FYNNEI, per germline. Here the CDR3 reads CASSEWGSAGRGKRETQYF. The CDR3 bases that were read are TGTGCCAGCAGTGAATGGGGGTCGGCAGGCAGGGGGAAAAGAGAGACC.

This clone was found many times. The CDR3 is cut off 3 residues early in the read; its end comes from the germline J gene. This chain connects TRBV7-9 to TRBJ2-1; tentatively, D is TRBD2 (7 bases). Germline CDR1 reads SEHNR; CDR2 reads FQNEAQ (reference sequence). This CDR3 region has 13 residues. This CDR3 is CGGGSRKYNEQFF. CDR3 DNA (partial): TGTGGGGGGGGCAGCCGTAAATACAATGAG.

This clone was recorded many times. The DNA ends 3 residues before the CDR3 does, and the rest of the CDR3 is filled in from the germline J gene. This rearrangement joins TRBV7-7 to TRBJ2-7; perhaps TRBD1 as D (7 bases). The CDR3 spans 13 residues. Per the germline V gene, CDR1 is SSHAT and CDR2 is FNYEAQ (reference sequence). Trimming stripped 5 bases from V and 6 bases from J, with 14 bases between. The CDR3 region is CASSITQGGEQYF. Incomplete CDR3 DNA: TGTGCCAGCAGCATCACTCAGGGGGGCGAG.